Following are 24 T cell receptor beta chains from one sample sequenced in a study of cytomegalovirus exposure and HLA in healthy donors. PCR used 60 Vbeta primers and 13 Jbeta primers. The data were produced by immunoSEQ multiplex PCR, yet TCRdb's version contains in-frame clones alone and is incomplete. The sample has 200,000 to 300,000 clones, about 80% seen once; the top ten hold roughly 7.4%. Sequenced sample: PBMCs. The origin of the receptors is an older woman in good health and CMV-seropositive.

The chain is built from TRBV7-8 and TRBJ2-7, with D possibly matching TRBD1 (6 bases). The germline gives CDR1 SGHVS, CDR2 FQNEAQ. V was shortened by 3 bases and J by 4 bases, with 16 bases between the two germline ends. The CDR3 extends over 15 amino acids. The CDR3 nucleotides are TGTGCCAGCAGCTTTCGTACAGGGACCTTTTACGAGCAGTACTTC. Its translation is CASSFRTGTFYEQYF. Together with reference TRBV7-8 and TRBJ2-7, the CDR3 gives the full variable domain: GAGVSQSPRYKVAKRGQDVALRCDPISGHVSLFWYQQALGQGPEFLTYFQNEAQLDKSGLPSDRFFAERPEGSVSTLKIQRTQQEDSAVYLCASSFRTGTFYEQYFGPGTRLTVT.

This clone was observed a single time. V and J are TRBV28 and TRBJ2-7, with TRBD2 matching 15 bases. The germline gives CDR1 MDHEN, CDR2 SYDVKM. The CDR3 is 17 residues long. J lost 6 bases, V lost 5 bases, and 11 bases had no gene match. This CDR3 is CASSSPGTSGRRGEQYF. The CDR3 DNA reads as TGTGCCAGCAGTAGCCCCGGGACTAGCGGGAGGAGGGGCGAGCAGTACTTC.

The chain recombines TRBV5-1 with TRBJ2-5; TRBD1 agrees at 10 bases. The length of the CDR3 is 16 residues. Germline CDR1 is SGHRS and CDR2 is YFSETQ. The junction had 5 bases not matched to a gene; V was cut back by 0 bases and J by 3 bases. The CDR3 sequence: CASSLGQGATKETQYF. The CDR3 region has the DNA TGCGCCAGCAGCTTGGGACAGGGGGCGACCAAAGAGACCCAGTACTTC.

The J gene is TRBJ2-7, the V gene TRBV9, with 10 bases that match TRBD1. CDR1 and CDR2 from the germline V gene are SGDLS and YYNGEE. V trimming: 4 bases; J trimming: 2 bases; junction bases outside the gene matches: 9. This CDR3 contains 16 residues. In DNA, the CDR3 is TGTGCCAGCAGCCCTTTTGGGGGACAGGGGCCCTACGAGCAGTACTTC. Its protein is CASSPFGGQGPYEQYF.

The chain links TRBV12-5 to TRBJ2-4; 10 nucleotides align to TRBD2. The CDR3 sequence is 21 residues long. V shed 1 base and J 0 bases; nucleotides not matched to a gene: 15. Germline assignment: CDR1 LGHNT and CDR2 FRNRAP. This chain's CDR3 is CASGLDDSGRTSIIAKNIQYF. CDR3 DNA sequence: TGTGCTAGTGGTTTGGACGATAGCGGGAGGACCAGTATCATAGCCAAAAACATTCAGTACTTC.

The chain is built from TRBV5-1 and TRBJ2-3, with 7 bases aligning to TRBD1. The J segment lost 0 bases and the V segment lost 5 bases, leaving 3 bases of the junction unmatched. Germline CDR1 SGHRS, CDR2 YFSETQ. This CDR3 is 14 amino acids long. The CDR3 DNA follows: TGCGCCAGCAGACAGGGGATAAGCACAGATACGCAGTATTTT. This sequence encodes CASRQGISTDTQYF.

The chain is built from TRBV28 and TRBJ2-5, with a weak D call TRBD1 (5 bases). The CDR3 is 16 amino acids. V lost 5 bases, J lost 11 bases, and 27 bases lay in between. CDR1 and CDR2 (germline): MDHEN, SYDVKM. This chain's CDR3 is CASSGAWGSPPRRQYF. CDR3 DNA: TGTGCCAGCAGTGGGGCCTGGGGTTCTCCACCCCGACGGCAGTACTTC.

The rearrangement uses TRBV7-9 and TRBJ1-5; 8 bases agree with TRBD1. The V gene's germline CDR1 is SEHNR and CDR2 FQNEAQ (reference sequence). The length of the CDR3 is 16 residues. The V gene end was trimmed by 5 bases and the J gene end by 0 bases; junction bases not matched to a gene: 6. The CDR3 here is CASSPTGGSSNQPQHF. In DNA, the CDR3 is TGTGCCAGCAGCCCCACAGGGGGTTCTAGCAATCAGCCCCAGCATTTT.

The rearrangement links TRBV7-9 to TRBJ2-5; no clear D gene. The CDR3 runs to 14 residues. Per the germline V gene, CDR1 is SEHNR and CDR2 is FQNEAQ (reference sequence). Trimming took 1 base from V and 0 from J, leaving 6 bases between them. The CDR3 is CASSLELNQETQYF. The DNA of the CDR3 is TGTGCCAGCAGCTTAGAACTGAACCAAGAGACCCAGTACTTC.

The V and J genes are TRBV4-1 and TRBJ2-2; tentatively, D is TRBD1 (5 bases). V gave up 1 base and J gave up 2 bases, with 14 bases separating them. The germline V gene encodes CDR1 MGHRA and CDR2 YSYEKL. The CDR3 consists of 17 residues. The CDR3 DNA is TGCGCCAGCAGCCAAGTCCTAGGGGCTATTAACACCGGGGAGCTGTTTTTT. Translated: CASSQVLGAINTGELFF.

This sequence joins TRBV14 and TRBJ2-3, with a tentative D call TRBD2 (6 bases). Per the germline V gene, CDR1 is SGHDN and CDR2 is FVKESK. Deletions cut 4 bases from V and 5 bases from J, with 16 bases between. The CDR3 length is 15 residues. The CDR3 bases are TGTGCCAGCAGCCGGGGGGATTCCTACGGAGATACGCAGTATTTT. It specifies CASSRGDSYGDTQYF.

V and J are TRBV4-1 and TRBJ2-3; D unresolved. Trimming removed 1 base at V and 4 bases at J, with 6 bases between. This CDR3 contains 13 residues. The germline V gene has CDR1 MGHRA and CDR2 YSYEKL. The CDR3 sequence is CASSQVPSDTQYF. The CDR3 region has the DNA TGCGCCAGCAGCCAAGTTCCCTCAGATACGCAGTATTTT.

The chain recombines TRBV5-5 with TRBJ2-5; 11 nucleotides agree with TRBD1. CDR3 size: 14 residues. Germline V gives CDR1 SGHKS, CDR2 YYEKEE (reference sequence). Germline trimming cut 6 bases from V and 7 bases from J; bases unmatched to any gene: 8. The CDR3 sequence: CASNGGTGGMTQYF. CDR3 nucleotide sequence: TGTGCCAGCAACGGGGGGACAGGGGGGATGACCCAGTACTTC.

This chain connects TRBV11-2 to TRBJ2-1, with D possibly matching TRBD2 (6 bases). Trimming shortened V by 2 bases and J by 0 bases, and 17 bases separated the two germline ends. Per the germline V gene, CDR1 is SGHAT and CDR2 is FQNNGV. There are 18 residues in the CDR3. For the CDR3, the DNA is TGTGCCAGCAGCTTAAAGCGGGCCCTTCAGAGCTCCTACAATGAGCAGTTCTTC. Protein sequence: CASSLKRALQSSYNEQFF.

CDR3 in amino acids: CATSPLLQETQYF. CDR3 bases: TGTGCCACCAGCCCCCTTTTGCAAGAGACCCAGTACTTC. The genes are TRBV15 and TRBJ2-5; D gene unclear. There are 13 residues in the CDR3. Trimming removed 5 bases from V and 2 bases from J, with 9 bases in between. The germline V gene encodes CDR1 LNHNV and CDR2 YYDKDF (reference sequence).

The genes are TRBV6-5 and TRBJ1-3, with unresolved D. The CDR3 length is 14 residues. Germline CDR1 is MNHEY and CDR2 is SVGAGI. Trimming took off 2 bases at V and 0 bases at J, with 5 bases between the two ends. The CDR3 nucleotides are TGTGCCAGCAGTTACCTCCGCTCTGGAAACACCATATATTTT. The encoded protein is CASSYLRSGNTIYF.

The CDR3 DNA reads TGTGCCAGCAGCAGGGACAGGTACACCGGGGAGCTGTTTTTT. This codes for CASSRDRYTGELFF. The gene calls are TRBV6-1 and TRBJ2-2; the match to TRBD1 covers 8 bases. CDR1 is MNHNS, CDR2 SASEGT, per germline. Trimming cost V 6 bases and J 3 bases; bases outside gene matches: 3. The CDR3 totals 14 residues.

V is TRBV30 and J is TRBJ1-2; D uncertain. Trimming took 0 bases from V and 4 from J, leaving 9 bases between them. The CDR3 is made up of 13 amino acids. Germline CDR1 and CDR2: GTSNPN and SVGIG (reference sequence). CDR3 region: CAWSVDTGYGYTF. The CDR3 DNA sequence: TGTGCCTGGAGTGTAGACACCGGCTATGGCTACACCTTC. Supplemented by reference TRBV30 and TRBJ1-2, the full variable domain reads SQTIHQWPATLVQPVGSPLSLECTVEGTSNPNLYWYRQAAGRGLQLLFYSVGIGQISSEVPQNLSASRPQDRQFILSSKKLLLSDSGFYLCAWSVDTGYGYTFGSGTRLTVV.

The chain recombines TRBV5-4 with TRBJ2-3, with D perhaps TRBD2 (5 bases). This CDR3 region has 15 residues. Between the trimmed V and J ends, which lost 7 bases and 0 bases, there was a span of 15 bases. CDR1 is SGHNT and CDR2 is YYREEE in the germline V gene (reference sequence). For the CDR3, the DNA is TGTGCCAGCCAGAGCGGACCTTCTAGCACAGATACGCAGTATTTT. Its translation: CASQSGPSSTDTQYF. Full variable domain (outside the CDR3, taken from reference TRBV5-4 and TRBJ2-3): ETGVTQSPTHLIKTRGQQVTLRCSSQSGHNTVSWYQQALGQGPQFIFQYYREEENGRGNFPPRFSGLQFPNYSSELNVNALELDDSALYLCASQSGPSSTDTQYFGPGTRLTVL.

V usage is TRBV6-1 and J usage is TRBJ2-7, with D perhaps matching TRBD1 (6 bases). Trimming left V 4 bases short and J 5 bases short, with 12 bases between. Germline CDR1 is MNHNS and CDR2 is SASEGT. The CDR3 sequence is 13 residues long. The CDR3 reads CASSARTVNEQYF. For the CDR3, the DNA is TGTGCCAGCAGTGCCCGGACAGTGAACGAGCAGTACTTC.

The rearrangement links TRBV28 to TRBJ2-7; D is ambiguous. The CDR3 length is 12 residues. Germline values: CDR1 MDHEN, CDR2 SYDVKM. Trimming cost V 1 base and J 3 bases, with 4 bases left between them. The CDR3 is CASSLSRYEQYF. Here the CDR3 DNA reads TGTGCCAGCAGTTTATCCCGCTACGAGCAGTACTTC. The entire variable domain, with the rest obtained from reference TRBV28 and TRBJ2-7, is as follows: DVKVTQSSRYLVKRTGEKVFLECVQDMDHENMFWYRQDPGLGLRLIYFSYDVKMKEKGDIPEGYSVSREKKERFSLILESASTNQTSMYLCASSLSRYEQYFGPGTRLTVT.

This clone was observed once. This chain uses TRBV28 with TRBJ2-3; tentative D call: TRBD2 (5 bases). The CDR3 loop spans 14 amino acids. Trimming took off 8 bases at V and 0 bases at J, with 12 bases between the two ends. From germline, CDR1 is MDHEN and CDR2 SYDVKM. CDR3 coding DNA: TGTGCCAGCCTGAGCGGAGACAGCACAGATACGCAGTATTTT. Amino acids: CASLSGDSTDTQYF.

This chain connects TRBV5-6 to TRBJ2-2; a weak D match, TRBD2 (6 bases). This CDR3 is 13 amino acids long. The V gene lost 3 bases and the J gene lost 5 bases, with 8 bases spanning the gap. CDR1 and CDR2 from the germline V gene are SGHDT and YYEEEE. CDR3 DNA: TGTGCCAGCAGCTCGACTAGAACCGGGGAGCTGTTTTTT. This gives the protein CASSSTRTGELFF.

This chain connects TRBV2 to TRBJ2-7; 16 bases line up with TRBD2. The CDR3 contains 15 residues. The germline gives CDR1 SNHLY, CDR2 FYNNEI. V shed 8 bases, J shed 7 bases, and the junction held 8 bases outside the gene matches. CDR3 amino acids: CASEWGLAGGGEQYF. For the CDR3, the DNA is TGTGCCAGCGAGTGGGGACTAGCGGGAGGGGGAGAGCAGTACTTC.